This passage covers 29 T cell receptor beta chains from one sample sequenced in a study of T cells in Graves' hyperthyroidism and ophthalmopathy. Template material for amplifying TCR beta CDR3 regions consisted of RNA transcripts. During a first-round RT-PCR of the TCR CDR3, the HTBI primer set was used. Using its own MiXCR run on the multiplex PCR reads, TCRdb lists one record per CDR3 protein. The sample includes fewer than 650,000 distinct CDR3 sequences, about 15% seen only once; the top ten take less than 6%. Material: blood. These receptors all come from a woman aged 30 to 39 with Graves' hyperthyroidism that later progressed to Graves' ophthalmopathy.

This clonotype showed up just a few times. This sequence joins TRBV3-1 and TRBJ2-7, with D unclear. The CDR3 has 14 amino acids. Trimming removed 0 bases from V and 3 bases from J, with 9 bases in between. Germline assignment: CDR1 LGHDT and CDR2 YNNKEL (reference sequence). The CDR3 DNA is TGTGCCAGCAGCCAAGATAACGGCTTCTACGAGCAGTACTTC. Translating gives CASSQDNGFYEQYF.

Many counts were recorded for this clonotype. The DNA for the CDR3 is TGTGCCAGCAGGGGCTTTACGGAGTCTACCACAGATACGCAGTATTTT. Its translation is CASRGFTESTTDTQYF. V gene TRBV11-2 combines with J gene TRBJ2-3; the D is unclear. This CDR3 has 16 residues. V was pared by 6 bases and J by 2 bases, with 18 bases between. Germline CDR1 is SGHAT and CDR2 is FQNNGV.

Turning to this clonotype: This sequence may be a read error, since a much larger clone differs from it by one base. The rearrangement uses TRBV28 and TRBJ2-2; no clear D gene. The CDR3 totals 12 residues. The germline V and J ends were trimmed by 5 bases and 4 bases, with 5 bases remaining between them. CDR1 MDHEN and CDR2 SYDVKM come from the germline V gene. CDR3: CASSRSTGELFF. The CDR3 region has the DNA TGTGCCAGCAGTCGGAGCACCGGGGAGCTGTTTTTT.

This clonotype came up many times. V gene TRBV15 combines with J gene TRBJ1-5; 9 bases fit TRBD1. With V trimmed by 0 bases and J by 5 bases, 2 bases remained unmatched. The CDR3 runs to 15 residues. Germline CDR1 LNHNV, CDR2 YYDKDF (reference sequence). The DNA of the CDR3 is TGTGCCACCAGCAGAGATAGGACAGGGGATCAGCCCCAGCATTTT. This sequence encodes CATSRDRTGDQPQHF.

This clonotype showed up just a few times. The chain carries TRBV9 and TRBJ1-2; 9 nucleotides match TRBD1. After removal of 2 bases from V and 2 bases from J, the junction contained 4 bases not matched to a gene. From germline, CDR1 is SGDLS and CDR2 YYNGEE. The CDR3 contains 15 residues. The CDR3 sequence: CASSVQQGANYGYTF. Here the CDR3 DNA reads TGTGCCAGCAGCGTCCAACAGGGGGCAAACTATGGCTACACCTTC.

V usage is TRBV6-5 and J usage is TRBJ2-2, with D uncertain. Germline assignment: CDR1 MNHEY and CDR2 SVGAGI. The CDR3 sequence is 16 residues long. Trimming pared 0 bases from V and 6 bases from J, leaving 14 bases between. CDR3 sequence (DNA): TGTGCCAGCAGTTACTCTACCGGGTTCCCACCCGGGGAGCTGTTTTTT. It specifies CASSYSTGFPPGELFF.

This clonotype was observed many times. The chain carries TRBV11-3 and TRBJ2-7; D uncertain. Per the germline V gene, CDR1 is SGHNT and CDR2 is YENEEA. Trimming removed 7 bases from V and 0 bases from J, with 10 bases in between. This CDR3 region has 13 residues. CDR3 sequence reads: CASKEKYSYEQYF. CDR3 coding DNA: TGTGCCAGCAAGGAGAAATACTCCTACGAGCAGTACTTC.

Comments on this clonotype: Since a much larger clone is just one base distant, this may be a read error. In nucleotides, the CDR3 is TGTGCCAGCAGTCCCAGCGGGGGGGAGAGCTCCTACAAGCAGTACTTC. Amino acids: CASSPSGGESSYKQYF. This rearrangement joins TRBV27 to TRBJ2-7, with TRBD2 identical over 10 bases. This CDR3 region has 16 residues. The germline CDR1 and CDR2 sequences are MNHEY and SMNVEV (reference sequence).

This clonotype came up a few times. This may come from a read error, since a much larger clone is one base off. The CDR3 here is CSANPPTGYSYERYF. CDR3 DNA sequence: TGCAGTGCAAACCCCCCTACGGGTTACTCCTACGAGCGGTACTTC. The chain employs TRBV20-1 and TRBJ2-7, with D hard to call. Germline values: CDR1 DFQATT, CDR2 SNEGSKA (reference sequence). The CDR3 has 15 residues.

To note about this clonotype: Just one base apart from a much larger clone, this may be a read error. Here the CDR3 omits its conserved ending phenylalanine or tryptophan, so a read error is the likely source. V is TRBV9 and J is TRBJ1-1; D is undetermined. The CDR3 has 15 residues. Trimming pared 4 bases from V and 1 base from J, leaving 14 bases between. CDR1 is SGDLS and CDR2 is YYNGEE in the germline V gene. This CDR3 reads CASSPSIPPNTEAFL. CDR3 bases: TGTGCCAGCAGCCCAAGTATCCCACCGAACACTGAAGCTTTCCTT.

The genes are TRBV25-1 and TRBJ2-3; TRBD1 is a possible D gene (6 bases). This CDR3 has 15 residues. Deletions cut 2 bases from V and 2 bases from J, with 11 bases between. The germline V gene encodes CDR1 MGHDK and CDR2 SYGVNS. CDR3 nucleotide sequence: TGTGCCAGCAGTGAAGGAAGGACAGACACAGATACGCAGTATTTT. Its translation: CASSEGRTDTDTQYF.

The chain uses TRBV24-1 and TRBJ1-3; TRBD1 agrees at 8 bases. Germline V gene lookup returns CDR1 KGHDR and CDR2 SFDVKD. V lost 3 bases and J lost 0; bases outside the gene matches: 3. The CDR3 contains 16 residues. The chain's CDR3 is CATSDGQGSSGNTIYF. CDR3 in DNA: TGTGCCACCAGTGATGGACAGGGCAGCTCTGGAAACACCATATATTTT.

There are many counts of this clonotype. The chain employs TRBV27 and TRBJ2-1; 9 positions match TRBD2. Germline V gene data show CDR1 as MNHEY and CDR2 as SMNVEV (reference sequence). The CDR3 extends over 15 amino acids. The junction had 6 bases not matched to a gene; V was cut back by 2 bases and J by 7 bases. The CDR3 nucleotides are TGTGCCAGCAGTTTACCGGGACTAGCAGTAAATGAGCAGTTCTTC. Translation gives CASSLPGLAVNEQFF.

A word on this clonotype: A much larger clone sits a single nucleotide away, making a read error possible. The chain combines TRBV7-2 with TRBJ1-1; no reliable D call. This CDR3 is 14 amino acids long. Looked up from germline, CDR1 is SGHTA and CDR2 is FQGNSA. CDR3 amino acids: CASSAGRMNTKAFF. CDR3 in DNA: TGTGCCAGCAGCGCAGGACGGATGAACACTAAAGCTTTCTTT.

V is TRBV29-1 and J is TRBJ2-3; possible D gene TRBD2, 5 bases. In germline, CDR1 is SQVTM, CDR2 ANQGSEA. V was pared by 5 bases and J by 7 bases, with 19 bases between. CDR3 length: 14 amino acids. For the CDR3, the DNA is TGCAGCGTTCCCCCCCGGGGAGCCCAATATACGCAGTATTTT. This codes for CSVPPRGAQYTQYF.

This clonotype was observed many times. The chain employs TRBV20-1 and TRBJ1-6; no reliable D call. Germline V gene sequence: CDR1 DFQATT, CDR2 SNEGSKA (reference sequence). The V end was cut by 2 bases, the J end by 5 bases, with 25 bases between. This CDR3 has 19 residues. CDR3 residues: CSARPPPLVWERHNSPLHF. The CDR3 DNA follows: TGCAGTGCTAGACCACCCCCCTTGGTGTGGGAACGGCATAATTCACCCCTCCACTTT.

This clonotype occurred many times. The V call is TRBV28, the J call TRBJ1-1, with D perhaps matching TRBD1 (5 bases). Trimming left V 1 base short and J 5 bases short, with 14 bases between. The CDR3 has 15 residues. CDR1 is MDHEN and CDR2 is SYDVKM in the germline V gene. The CDR3 DNA is TGTGCCAGCAGTTTATCAGGGACGTCTGGGACTGAAGCTTTCTTT. Translation: CASSLSGTSGTEAFF.

The table lists this clonotype with many counts. This chain joins TRBV5-1 and TRBJ2-1, with 7 nucleotides matching TRBD2. The CDR3 covers 16 residues. CDR1 is SGHRS, CDR2 YFSETQ, per germline. The V and J ends lost 0 bases and 0 bases, in that order; junction bases with no gene match: 3. The CDR3 nucleotides are TGCGCCAGCAGCTTGGATGGCGGGAGCTCCTACAATGAGCAGTTCTTC. It is translated as CASSLDGGSSYNEQFF. Looking up the rest from reference TRBV5-1 and TRBJ2-1 gives the full variable domain: KAGVTQTPRYLIKTRGQQVTLSCSPISGHRSVSWYQQTPGQGLQFLFEYFSETQRNKGNFPGRFSGRQFSNSRSEMNVSTLELGDSALYLCASSLDGGSSYNEQFFGPGTRLTVL.

Many counts were recorded for this clonotype. The CDR3 DNA sequence: TGTGCCATCAGTGAGTCGACAGGGAAAAATGAGCAGTTCTTC. It specifies CAISESTGKNEQFF. The chain couples TRBV10-3 to TRBJ2-1, with TRBD1 matching over 7 bases. V lost 0 bases to trimming and J lost 7 bases; unmatched junction nucleotides: 3. This CDR3 spans 14 amino acids. Germline lookup yields CDR1 ENHRY and CDR2 SYGVKD.

This clonotype was recorded at least ten times. For the CDR3, the DNA is TGTGCCAGCAGGACCCGACAGGGGGGGAGAGCCGGGGAGCTGTTTTTT. Translation: CASRTRQGGRAGELFF. This chain connects TRBV6-1 to TRBJ2-2, with TRBD1 identical over 9 bases. CDR3 size: 16 residues. CDR1 and CDR2 (germline): MNHNS, SASEGT. Trimming took 6 bases from V and 6 from J; bases not matched to a gene: 11.

The genes are TRBV5-1 and TRBJ2-7; D remains unclear. Between the trimmed V and J ends, which lost 3 bases and 3 bases, there was a span of 13 bases. This CDR3 contains 14 residues. In germline, CDR1 is SGHRS, CDR2 YFSETQ. The CDR3 sequence: CASSSERPYYEQYF. The CDR3 DNA is TGCGCCAGCAGCTCCGAGAGACCATACTACGAGCAGTACTTC.

On this clonotype: Germline and junction disagree at one end, which may indicate a read error. V is TRBV3-1 and J is TRBJ1-1; D is undetermined. The CDR3 is made up of 14 amino acids. The germline gives CDR1 LGHDT, CDR2 YNNKEL (reference sequence). CDR3 sequence: CASSLRQENTGAFF. In DNA form, the CDR3 reads TGTGCCAGCAGCCTACGGCAGGAGAACACTGGAGCTTTCTTT.

This clonotype came up many times. The rearrangement uses TRBV12-3 or TRBV12-4 and TRBJ2-1, with 7 bases aligning to TRBD2. V lost 5 bases to trimming and J lost 4 bases; unmatched junction nucleotides: 8. The CDR3 loop spans 15 amino acids. Here the CDR3 reads CASSGVAGVYNEQFF. CDR3 sequence (DNA): TGTGCCAGCAGTGGAGTGGCGGGAGTGTACAATGAGCAGTTCTTC.

In the case of this clonotype: One end of the junction does not line up with germline, which may come from a read error. V usage is TRBV2 and J usage is TRBJ1-3; D is possibly TRBD1 (5 bases). CDR3 length equals 15 residues. CDR1 is SNHLY and CDR2 is FYNNEI in the germline V gene. CDR3 loop: CASRARQSSGNAIYF. DNA of the CDR3: TGTGCCAGCAGAGCCAGACAGTCCTCTGGAAACGCCATATATTTT.

This clonotype appeared many times. The V gene is TRBV11-1, the J gene TRBJ2-5; TRBD2 might be the D (5 bases). V dropped 1 base and J dropped 5 bases, with 20 bases sitting between them. The CDR3 contains 17 residues. Germline CDR1 SGHAT, CDR2 FQDESV (reference sequence). CDR3: CASSLGTREWGVETQYF. The CDR3 coding sequence is TGTGCCAGCAGCTTAGGGACGCGCGAGTGGGGAGTGGAGACCCAGTACTTC.

The chain joins TRBV29-1 to TRBJ2-1, with D perhaps matching TRBD2 (5 bases). With 6 bases removed from V and 7 bases from J, the gap between germline ends came to 16 bases. This CDR3 region has 13 residues. Germline CDR1 is SQVTM and CDR2 is ANQGSEA. CDR3 sequence reads: CSVDGRRGNEQFF. The CDR3 nucleotides read TGCAGCGTGGATGGGAGAAGAGGGAATGAGCAGTTCTTC.

This clonotype was detected ten times or more. V gene TRBV20-1 combines with J gene TRBJ2-7; 11 bases fit TRBD1. After removal of 6 bases from V and 3 bases from J, the junction contained 7 bases not matched to a gene. Germline CDR1 and CDR2: DFQATT and SNEGSKA (reference sequence). This CDR3 region has 14 residues. CDR3 region: CSAPGTGGLYEQYF. DNA of the CDR3: TGCAGTGCCCCTGGGACAGGGGGTCTCTACGAGCAGTACTTC.

The V and J genes are TRBV6-2 or TRBV6-3 and TRBJ2-3, with TRBD2 matching 13 bases. Germline V lookup: CDR1 MNHEY, CDR2 SVGEGT. Germline trimming cut 6 bases from V and 2 bases from J; bases unmatched to any gene: 5. This CDR3 region has 16 residues. The CDR3, as DNA: TGTGCCAGCAGCTCTGGACTAGCGGGAGACACAGATACGCAGTATTTT. Translated: CASSSGLAGDTDTQYF.

This clonotype appeared a few times. V is TRBV10-3 and J is TRBJ2-3, with D unclear. V lost 4 bases and J lost 0, with 11 bases in between. CDR3 length: 15 residues. From germline, CDR1 is ENHRY and CDR2 SYGVKD. In DNA, the CDR3 is TGTGCCATCAGTGGTAACGGCCCTAGCACAGATACGCAGTATTTT. Its translation is CAISGNGPSTDTQYF.